A single sample is the source of the 3 T cell receptor beta chains below, sequenced in a study of OX40 agonist ivuxolimab in advanced cancers. Libraries came from the immunoSEQ multiplex PCR assay. The source is immuneACCESS, and TCRdb retained only in-frame sequences with V and J called. Part of the clones is not carried over; for the studies checked, unresolved V genes explain less than half of this, and the remainder is unexplained. Here the sample has fewer than 95,000 clones; around 90% occur a single time. The ten largest clones take up less than 0.55% of the sample. Material: CD4+ or CD8+ T cells sorted from blood, obtained in a trial of the OX40 agonist ivuxolimab. These receptor sequences come from an adult with an advanced solid tumor such as melanoma, head and neck, liver or kidney cancer.

V gene TRBV4-1 combines with J gene TRBJ1-2, with D hard to call. Germline values: CDR1 MGHRA, CDR2 YSYEKL. V lost 3 bases and J 4 bases, leaving 15 bases between the germline ends. The CDR3 length is 15 residues. The CDR3 nucleotides read TGCGCCAGCAGCCACCTCCCCGGCCCCGGCTATGGCTACACCTTC. Residues: CASSHLPGPGYGYTF.

The chain joins TRBV21-1 to TRBJ1-1; the table gives TRBD1 as D, unverified against the DNA. TRBV21-1 is recorded as a pseudogene. The CDR3 runs to 17 residues. CDR3 DNA sequence: TGTGCCAGCAGCCCTACTCAGGGGGCCCTGTTGAACACTGAAGCTTTCTTT. It translates to CASSPTQGALLNTEAFF.

The chain is built from TRBV19 and TRBJ1-5; the D gene is possibly TRBD1 (6 bases). Trimming left V 5 bases short and J 4 bases short, with 12 bases between. Germline CDR1 and CDR2: LNHDA and SQIVND (reference sequence). The CDR3 extends over 14 amino acids. CDR3 nucleotides: TGTGCCAGTAGTCTTCAGGGACAAAATCAGCCCCAGCATTTT. Residues: CASSLQGQNQPQHF.